This TCR beta chain was sequenced during a study of blood T cell repertoires in COVID-19. Produced via immunoSEQ multiplex PCR; TCRdb's table is partial and in-frame only. The sample gives about 3,800 clones, about 89% of which show up once; approximately 7.1% is in the top ten. This CDR3 has 17 amino acids. V shed 10 bases, J shed 1 base, and the junction held 16 bases outside the gene matches. Germline V gene sequence: CDR1 MGHDK, CDR2 SYGVNS. The chain is built from TRBV25-1 and TRBJ2-5, with 9 bases that match TRBD1. This TCR derives from a man aged 45 to 65 with active COVID-19. Sequenced material: peripheral blood. The CDR3 spells CATVAPYRGRSQETQYF. CDR3 in DNA: TGTGCCACTGTCGCCCCTTACAGGGGGCGATCCCAAGAGACCCAGTACTTC.